The sequence of this T cell receptor beta chain was determined in a study of shared clonotypes between healthy human individuals. Study findings and constraints: Generation probabilities were higher for clonotypes shared across all four sorted-subset donors than for unshared ones. About 5% of naive CD4 clonotypes were shared across a few donors. Blood was the only sampled material, and tissue repertoires likely differ.

The naive CD8 fraction comprised CD45RO-negative cells positively selected for CCR7 and excluded terminally differentiated effector memory CD45RA+ cells. In the case of this clone: Its antigen is as yet unknown. The sample carries other DNA sequences with the same CDR3.

The data were produced by immunoSEQ multiplex PCR, yet TCRdb's version contains in-frame clones alone and is incomplete. The sample records around 1.9 million clones, roughly 95% being singletons. J lost 1 base, V lost 5 bases, and 3 bases had no gene match. CDR1 is SEHNR and CDR2 is FQNEAQ in the germline V gene (reference sequence). This CDR3 spans 15 amino acids. The receptor's source is a man between 18 and 35 years old in good health. Some clones in this sample may be carry-over from other donors' samples. Specimen: naive CD8+ T cells from PBMCs. The rearrangement links TRBV7-9 to TRBJ2-2; 8 bases fit TRBD1. The CDR3 bases are TGTGCCAGCAGCACGGGGACAGGGAACACCGGGGAGCTGTTTTTT. This sequence encodes CASSTGTGNTGELFF.